The subject of this entry is one T cell receptor beta chain. An end of the junction does not agree with germline; a read error may underlie this. This sample was taken from a study of tumor-infiltrating lymphocytes in primary liver carcinoma. Study overall: The yield of productive TCRbeta reads per sample was roughly 3.65 to 8 million and was similar across tissue types.

The investigators made TCR beta cDNA from around 540 ng total RNA, using a constant-region primer. ARM-PCR was slightly modified, and three nested multiplex PCR rounds with it gave rise to the TCR beta libraries. The first two PCR rounds used TRBV1-TRBV30 primers with a Cbeta primer, approximately 10 cycles each. TCRdb re-called the multiplex PCR reads through MiXCR, storing one row per CDR3 protein. The profile shows 100,000 to 150,000 distinct CDR3 sequences, 55% to 65% of them singletons. The CDR3 is made up of 14 amino acids. Extraction of RNA together with DNA used about 17-31 mg of unsorted bulk tissue.

The TCR sequence derives from a woman aged 55-69 years with primary liver carcinoma and hepatitis B virus infection. The chain uses TRBV12-3 or TRBV12-4 and TRBJ1-6; TRBD1 aligns across 7 bases. Input material: liver tumor tissue from sampling region 1. As for subset: tumor region T1, superior pole. The CDR3 is CARRLGTDNSPLHF. The CDR3 nucleotides read TGTGCCAGAAGGCTCGGGACAGATAATTCACCCCTACACTTT.